Below, 30 T cell receptor beta chains from the same sample are listed, as sequenced in a study of beta chain features in type 1 diabetes. The study, taken as a whole, reports: Within each of all four CD4+ subsets, Type 1 diabetes patients had TCRB CDR3s that were moderately but significantly shorter.

For these TCRs, the target antigens are not known. As every portion of the isolated RNA was reverse transcribed, the sequencing read expressed TCRB transcripts. The protocol was immunoSEQ multiplex PCR, while the TCRdb copy is restricted to in-frame clones and leaves out a portion. Among 600,000 or so clones listed, about an eighth were seen once. Material: naive CD4+ T cells from blood. Receptors originate from a young man with type 1 diabetes.

The rearrangement uses TRBV18 and TRBJ2-7, with D possibly being TRBD2 (5 bases). The CDR3 loop spans 12 amino acids. Between the trimmed V and J ends, which lost 2 bases and 7 bases, there was a span of 9 bases. CDR1 is KGHSH and CDR2 is LQKENI in the germline V gene. The CDR3 region has the DNA TGTGCCAGCTCACCAGTGGGAGAAGAGCAGTACTTC. This encodes CASSPVGEEQYF.

The genes are TRBV25-1 and TRBJ1-1; 8 bases are shared with TRBD1. This CDR3 region has 16 residues. The germline CDR1 and CDR2 sequences are MGHDK and SYGVNS. Unmatched junction bases numbered 6, after V lost 2 bases and J lost 1 base. The CDR3 DNA is TGTGCCAGCAGTGAACACCAGGGGGCGAAGAACACTGAAGCTTTCTTT. Translation: CASSEHQGAKNTEAFF.

This clone was seen a few times. This chain links TRBV2 with TRBJ2-3, with D hard to call. The CDR3 consists of 12 residues. Trimming stripped 4 bases from V and 6 bases from J, with 8 bases between. The germline V gene has CDR1 SNHLY and CDR2 FYNNEI. This CDR3 reads CASSAEGDTQYF. The CDR3 nucleotides are TGTGCCAGCAGTGCGGAAGGGGATACGCAGTATTTT.

This clone has just a few counts. The rearrangement links TRBV13 to TRBJ2-1; 11 bases are shared with TRBD2. J lost 5 bases, V lost 5 bases, and 11 bases had no gene match. Germline-derived CDR1 and CDR2 are PRHDT and FYEKMQ (reference sequence). The CDR3 has 17 amino acids. The CDR3 loop reads CASSQPGLAVPNNEQFF. DNA for the CDR3: TGTGCCAGCAGCCAGCCGGGACTAGCGGTACCTAACAATGAGCAGTTCTTC.

This clone was counted between two and nine times. CDR3 DNA sequence: TGTGCCAGCTCACCTGGGGACAGTCGGCTGCGGTCCTATGGCTACACCTTC. It is translated as CASSPGDSRLRSYGYTF. The chain joins TRBV18 to TRBJ1-2, with 7 positions matching TRBD1. The V gene's germline CDR1 is KGHSH and CDR2 LQKENI. After removal of 3 bases from V and 4 bases from J, the junction contained 14 bases not matched to a gene. The CDR3 is 17 residues long.

Note on this clone: This same CDR3 is encoded by further DNA sequences in the sample. This sequence joins TRBV28 and TRBJ2-5; D gene unclear. V was cut by 6 bases and J by 2 bases, with 4 bases left in between. Germline-derived CDR1 and CDR2 are MDHEN and SYDVKM. The CDR3 length is 11 residues. The CDR3 DNA follows: TGTGCCAGCAGGGGGCAAGAGACCCAGTACTTC. It encodes CASRGQETQYF.

This clone was seen only a few times. The chain joins TRBV5-1 to TRBJ2-7; D is ambiguous. CDR3 length: 15 residues. Germline V gene lookup returns CDR1 SGHRS and CDR2 YFSETQ. V lost 0 bases and J lost 0, with 10 bases in between. The CDR3 spells CASSLESRASYEQYF. The DNA for the CDR3 is TGCGCCAGCAGCTTGGAGTCACGGGCCTCCTACGAGCAGTACTTC.

In DNA form, the CDR3 reads TGTGCCAGCAGTTACTCGATGGGCCAGCCCTACGAGCAGTACTTC. This codes for CASSYSMGQPYEQYF. The chain uses TRBV6-5 and TRBJ2-7, with no clear D. The ends were cut back, 0 bases at V and 2 bases at J, with 11 bases in the middle. The germline gives CDR1 MNHEY, CDR2 SVGAGI. This CDR3 spans 15 amino acids.

This clone was seen a handful of times. The rearrangement links TRBV10-1 to TRBJ2-5; 7 bases fit TRBD1. Trimming cost V 3 bases and J 5 bases; bases outside gene matches: 9. The CDR3 covers 15 residues. Germline V gene data show CDR1 as WNHNN and CDR2 as SYGVQD (reference sequence). In nucleotides, the CDR3 is TGCGCCAGCAGTGATTCCGGGACAGCCATGGAGACCCAGTACTTC. Residues: CASSDSGTAMETQYF.

This clone was found a few times. The gene calls are TRBV10-3 and TRBJ2-7; TRBD1 aligns across 8 bases. The germline V gene encodes CDR1 ENHRY and CDR2 SYGVKD. This CDR3 is 15 amino acids long. Losses at the gene ends were 1 base for V and 3 bases for J; bases not matched to a gene: 5. The CDR3 loop reads CAISEWTGRIYEQYF. The CDR3 DNA reads TGTGCCATCAGTGAGTGGACAGGGAGGATCTACGAGCAGTACTTC.

In this sample, this clone turned up a few times. V gene TRBV4-2 combines with J gene TRBJ2-1, with 13 bases aligning to TRBD2. Germline CDR1 is LGHNA and CDR2 is YNFKEQ. CDR3 length: 16 amino acids. Unmatched junction bases numbered 9, after V lost 5 bases and J lost 8 bases. CDR3 DNA sequence: TGTGCCAGCAGCTCAAGAGGAACTAGCGGGAGGGATGAGCAGTTCTTC. It codes for CASSSRGTSGRDEQFF.

V usage is TRBV30 and J usage is TRBJ1-1; no clear D. V shed 1 base and J shed 3 bases, with 3 bases lying between them. Germline V lookup: CDR1 GTSNPN, CDR2 SVGIG (reference sequence). The CDR3 consists of 11 residues. DNA of the CDR3: TGTGCCTGGAGTGAAGACACTGAAGCTTTCTTT. This codes for CAWSEDTEAFF.

The chain has TRBV6-5 and TRBJ1-1; D gene uncertain. Trimming removed 2 bases at V and 5 bases at J, with 18 bases between. Germline CDR1 is MNHEY and CDR2 is SVGAGI. The CDR3 covers 16 residues. This CDR3 is CASSYPRRGLGTEAFF. In nucleotides, the CDR3 is TGTGCCAGCAGTTACCCACGACGAGGGTTGGGGACTGAAGCTTTCTTT.

This clone was seen only a few times. One end of the junction is discordant with germline, which a read error may explain. The chain uses TRBV2 and TRBJ2-7, with 10 bases identical to TRBD1. This CDR3 comprises 12 residues. From germline, CDR1 is SNHLY and CDR2 FYNNEI. The chain's CDR3 is CATSNTPGQGIF. Written as DNA, the CDR3 is TGTGCCACCTCCAACACCCCGGGACAGGGGATCTTC.

This clone has more than one count but fewer than ten. The chain has TRBV7-9 and TRBJ1-1, with TRBD1 matching 8 bases. This CDR3 region has 14 residues. The J segment lost 1 base and the V segment lost 7 bases, leaving 5 bases of the junction unmatched. From germline, CDR1 is SEHNR and CDR2 FQNEAQ (reference sequence). The CDR3 here is CASTAGTGNTEAFF. For the CDR3, the DNA is TGTGCCAGCACCGCCGGGACAGGGAACACTGAAGCTTTCTTT.

The chain uses TRBV2 and TRBJ1-5; D remains ambiguous. Trimming pared 0 bases from V and 6 bases from J, leaving 12 bases between. The CDR3 has 15 residues. Germline CDR1 SNHLY, CDR2 FYNNEI. The CDR3 DNA reads as TGTGCCAGCAGTGAAGCACGGGGAGGCGGTCAGCCCCAGCATTTT. Translating it yields CASSEARGGGQPQHF.

The rearrangement uses TRBV9 and TRBJ1-2; 9 bases align to TRBD1. The germline V gene encodes CDR1 SGDLS and CDR2 YYNGEE. CDR3 size: 16 residues. The J segment lost 3 bases and the V segment lost 4 bases, leaving 10 bases of the junction unmatched. In DNA form, the CDR3 reads TGTGCCAGCAGCCCATCGACAGGGGGACCATACTATGGCTACACCTTC. As protein: CASSPSTGGPYYGYTF.

This clone was counted a few times. The chain carries TRBV30 and TRBJ1-2; D unclear. Germline V gene data show CDR1 as GTSNPN and CDR2 as SVGIG (reference sequence). V lost 2 bases to trimming and J lost 5 bases, with 21 bases between them. The CDR3 extends over 16 amino acids. CDR3 sequence (DNA): TGTGCCTGGAGTACTTCTCCCGTCCGGGGAGGGTATGGCTACACCTTC. It is translated as CAWSTSPVRGGYGYTF.

The chain couples TRBV15 to TRBJ2-5; D is unresolved. The CDR3 runs 13 residues. The V end lost 0 bases, the J end lost 4 bases, and 6 bases lay between the germline ends. Per germline, CDR1 LNHNV and CDR2 YYDKDF (reference sequence). In DNA form, the CDR3 reads TGTGCCACCAGCAGAGATGTAGGAGAGACCCAGTACTTC. It encodes CATSRDVGETQYF.

The rearrangement links TRBV29-1 to TRBJ2-7; D is unresolved. The CDR3 loop spans 12 amino acids. Germline assignment: CDR1 SQVTM and CDR2 ANQGSEA. Trimming took off 5 bases at V and 6 bases at J, with 14 bases between the two ends. As DNA, the CDR3 is TGCAGCGTTCTTAAAGGGTTCTCCGAGCAGTACTTC. It codes for CSVLKGFSEQYF.

The chain recombines TRBV28 with TRBJ2-7; TRBD2 agrees at 7 bases. CDR1 MDHEN and CDR2 SYDVKM come from the germline V gene. V gave up 11 bases and J gave up 0 bases; unmatched junction bases: 4. The CDR3 extends over 12 amino acids. The CDR3 DNA follows: TGTGCCCTCGGGGGGACCTCCTACGAGCAGTACTTC. Translating gives CALGGTSYEQYF. The full variable domain, its missing parts supplied by reference TRBV28 and TRBJ2-7, is DVKVTQSSRYLVKRTGEKVFLECVQDMDHENMFWYRQDPGLGLRLIYFSYDVKMKEKGDIPEGYSVSREKKERFSLILESASTNQTSMYLCALGGTSYEQYFGPGTRLTVT.

This rearrangement joins TRBV13 to TRBJ1-2; D may be TRBD1 (5 bases). Germline CDR1 reads PRHDT; CDR2 reads FYEKMQ (reference sequence). The V and J ends lost 0 bases and 5 bases respectively, with 19 bases between them. This CDR3 region has 17 residues. Here the CDR3 reads CASSLGLSWGTIYGYTF. CDR3 DNA sequence: TGTGCCAGCAGCTTAGGTCTCTCATGGGGGACCATATATGGCTACACCTTC.

The chain combines TRBV7-9 with TRBJ1-2; possibly TRBD1 for D (5 bases). V was pared by 5 bases and J by 7 bases, with 14 bases between. From germline, CDR1 is SEHNR and CDR2 FQNEAQ (reference sequence). CDR3 size: 13 residues. The chain's CDR3 is CASSGAGARGYTF. The DNA for the CDR3 is TGTGCCAGCAGCGGCGCTGGGGCGCGTGGCTACACCTTC.

This clone was seen a few times. The chain is built from TRBV4-3 and TRBJ1-5; D is unresolved. Per germline, CDR1 LGHNA and CDR2 YSLEER. CDR3 length equals 16 residues. Trimming left V 0 bases short and J 7 bases short, with 16 bases between. The CDR3: CASSQDFGNSGQPQHF. As DNA, the CDR3 is TGCGCCAGCAGCCAAGATTTTGGGAATTCCGGCCAGCCCCAGCATTTT.

This clone was counted between two and nine times. This chain connects TRBV30 to TRBJ1-1; D unclear. With 3 bases removed from V and 11 bases from J, the gap between germline ends came to 10 bases. Per germline, CDR1 GTSNPN and CDR2 SVGIG (reference sequence). The CDR3 loop spans 10 amino acids. The CDR3 bases are TGTGCCTGGAGCCACAACCGGGCTTTCTTT. Amino acids: CAWSHNRAFF.

The chain links TRBV9 to TRBJ2-5; the D gene is possibly TRBD2 (5 bases). The CDR3 has 17 residues. V dropped 1 base and J dropped 3 bases, with 19 bases sitting between them. CDR1 SGDLS and CDR2 YYNGEE come from the germline V gene. DNA of the CDR3: TGTGCCAGCAGCGTAACAGCCCGGATGAGGGCCAAAGAGACCCAGTACTTC. It encodes CASSVTARMRAKETQYF. Drawing the rest from reference TRBV9 and TRBJ2-5, the complete variable domain is DSGVTQTPKHLITATGQRVTLRCSPRSGDLSVYWYQQSLDQGLQFLIQYYNGEERAKGNILERFSAQQFPDLHSELNLSSLELGDSALYFCASSVTARMRAKETQYFGPGTRLLVL.

This clone has only a few counts. This chain links TRBV6-4 with TRBJ2-1; 8 bases are shared with TRBD2. V gave up 6 bases and J gave up 9 bases; unmatched junction bases: 7. The length of the CDR3 is 13 residues. CDR1 is MRHNA and CDR2 is SNTAGT in the germline V gene. Here the CDR3 reads CASSRGGFTEQFF. The CDR3, as DNA: TGTGCCAGCAGCCGCGGGGGGTTTACTGAGCAGTTCTTC.

This clone was detected a few times. This may be a read error, as it is one base from a much larger clone. The chain combines TRBV13 with TRBJ2-7; D is uncertain. The CDR3 sequence is 11 residues long. CDR1 is PRHDT, CDR2 FYEKMQ, per germline (reference sequence). V lost 5 bases and J 0 bases, leaving 2 bases between the germline ends. This CDR3 is CASSVSYEQYF. In DNA, the CDR3 is TGTGCCAGCAGCGTCTCCTACGAGCAGTACTTC. Full variable domain (rest looked up from reference TRBV13 and TRBJ2-7): AAGVIQSPRHLIKEKRETATLKCYPIPRHDTVYWYQQGPGQDPQFLISFYEKMQSDKGSIPDRFSAQQFSDYHSELNMSSLELGDSALYFCASSVSYEQYFGPGTRLTVT.

This clone was counted a few times. This chain connects TRBV9 to TRBJ2-7; 9 nucleotides align to TRBD2. This CDR3 contains 15 residues. The junction had 5 bases not matched to a gene; V was cut back by 2 bases and J by 2 bases. Germline-derived CDR1 and CDR2 are SGDLS and YYNGEE. The CDR3 coding sequence is TGTGCCAGCAGCGTTAGCGGGGGAAGCACCTACGAGCAGTACTTC. It encodes CASSVSGGSTYEQYF. The full variable domain, in which reference TRBV9 and TRBJ2-7 provide the parts outside the CDR3, is DSGVTQTPKHLITATGQRVTLRCSPRSGDLSVYWYQQSLDQGLQFLIQYYNGEERAKGNILERFSAQQFPDLHSELNLSSLELGDSALYFCASSVSGGSTYEQYFGPGTRLTVT.

This clone turned up a few times. Other nucleotide sequences from this sample produce the same CDR3. The chain couples TRBV5-4 to TRBJ1-1, with D unclear. This CDR3 contains 11 residues. V lost 0 bases, J lost 5 bases, and 2 bases lay in between. CDR1 is SGHNT, CDR2 YYREEE, per germline (reference sequence). The CDR3 sequence: CASSLGTEAFF. CDR3 DNA sequence: TGTGCCAGCAGCTTGGGGACTGAAGCTTTCTTT.